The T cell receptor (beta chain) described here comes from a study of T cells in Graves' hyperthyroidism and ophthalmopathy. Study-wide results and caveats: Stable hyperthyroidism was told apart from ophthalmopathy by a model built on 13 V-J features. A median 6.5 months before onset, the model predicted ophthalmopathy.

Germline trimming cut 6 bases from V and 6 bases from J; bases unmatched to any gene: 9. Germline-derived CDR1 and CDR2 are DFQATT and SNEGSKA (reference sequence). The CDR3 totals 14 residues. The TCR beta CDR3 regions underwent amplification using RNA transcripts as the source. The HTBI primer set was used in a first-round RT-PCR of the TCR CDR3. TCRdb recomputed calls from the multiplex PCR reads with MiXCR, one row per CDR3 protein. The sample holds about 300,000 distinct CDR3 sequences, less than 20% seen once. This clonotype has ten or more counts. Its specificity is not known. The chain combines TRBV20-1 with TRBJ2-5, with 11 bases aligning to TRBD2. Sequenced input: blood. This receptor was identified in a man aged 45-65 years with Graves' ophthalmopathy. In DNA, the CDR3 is TGCAGTGCACCCGGGACTAGCGGTCAAAAGACCCAGTACTTC. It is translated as CSAPGTSGQKTQYF.